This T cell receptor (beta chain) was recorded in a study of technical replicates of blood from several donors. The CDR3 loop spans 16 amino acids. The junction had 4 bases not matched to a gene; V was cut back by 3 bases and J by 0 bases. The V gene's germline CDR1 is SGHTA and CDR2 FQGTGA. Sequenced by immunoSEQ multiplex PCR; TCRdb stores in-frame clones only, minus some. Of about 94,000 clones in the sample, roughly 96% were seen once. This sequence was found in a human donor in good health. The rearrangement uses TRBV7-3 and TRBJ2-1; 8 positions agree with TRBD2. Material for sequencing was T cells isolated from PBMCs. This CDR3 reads CASSFKAGGSYNEQFF. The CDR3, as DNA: TGTGCCAGCAGCTTTAAGGCGGGGGGCTCCTACAATGAGCAGTTCTTC.